Described below is a single T cell receptor beta chain sequence and its context. No antigen is known for it. Clones were sequenced by immunoSEQ multiplex PCR, and TCRdb holds only the in-frame ones, with some missing. The data show about 14,000 clones, with 65% to 90% seen just once and about 1.8% held by the top ten. This specimen belongs to a study of PD-1 blockade in mismatch repair-deficient tumors. Study as a whole: Patients had approximately 11 mismatch repair-deficient cancer types and were previously treated and progressing.

TCRs were sequenced from three patients responding to pembrolizumab. The CDR3 sequence is 13 residues long. CDR1 and CDR2 from the germline V gene are GTSNPN and SVGIG (reference sequence). Trimming took 2 bases from V and 2 from J, leaving 10 bases between them. The study's findings and limits: Rapid post-treatment expansion, then contraction, generally preceding radiologic response, marked tumor-resident clones.

This sequence was found in an adult with mismatch repair-deficient cancer. Specimen: PBMCs, collected around 15 weeks after starting pembrolizumab. The J gene is TRBJ2-7, the V gene TRBV30; tentatively, D is TRBD1 (6 bases). Here the CDR3 reads CAWSTGNPYEQYF. The DNA of the CDR3 is TGTGCCTGGAGTACAGGGAACCCCTACGAGCAGTACTTC.